This T cell receptor beta chain originates from a study of spatial heterogeneity in lung cancer. General study results and limits: Blood contained ubiquitous expanded tumor TCRs more at resection than at follow-up.

TCR cDNA molecules each had a unique molecular identifier. One entry per CDR3 protein, called by TCRdb with MiXCR from the 5' RACE reads. The sample lists around 74,000 distinct CDR3 sequences; about an eighth were seen once. The CDR3 is 15 residues long. Trimming at V came to 3 bases and at J to 6 bases, leaving 5 bases not matched to a gene. Germline CDR1 reads SGHDT; CDR2 reads YYEEEE. Note on this clonotype: Its target is not known.

The time point: sample taken at primary tumor resection. Whole RNA, which was extracted from tumor, nontumor lung tissue or frozen PBMC, was sequenced without any cell sorting. The material was PBMCs, obtained at surgery. The J gene is TRBJ2-1, the V gene TRBV5-6; 11 nucleotides match TRBD2. The receptor's source is a male donor with early-stage non-small cell lung cancer. Here the CDR3 DNA reads TGTGCCAGCAGCTCAGGACTAGCGGGCCTCAATGAGCAGTTCTTC. This translates into CASSSGLAGLNEQFF.